The clone carrying this T cell receptor beta chain was seen only a few times. A read error may produce the germline difference seen at one junction end. This record comes from a study of CD8+CD57+ T cells in acquired aplastic anemia. The template used for profiling TCR beta VDJ and CDR3 was genomic DNA. TCRdb called the reads again in MiXCR, with one record for every CDR3 protein. The profile shows approximately 160,000 distinct CDR3 sequences, more than 45% of them singletons. The CDR3 consists of 12 residues. CDR1 and CDR2 (germline): LNHNV, YYDKDF (reference sequence). All patients picked for sequencing had shown, by flow cytometry, an expansion of CD8+CD57+ cells.

The sample consisted of sorted CD4+, CD8+, or CD8+CD57+ T cells (not recorded which) from PBMCs. The TCR comes from a human donor with aplastic anemia. This chain links TRBV15 with TRBJ1-3; no clear D gene. CDR3 amino acids: CATSRTRAPRDF. CDR3 nucleotides: TGTGCCACCAGCAGAACGAGGGCCCCAAGAGATTTT. Using reference TRBV15 and TRBJ1-3 for the parts outside the CDR3, the full variable domain is DAMVIQNPRYQVTQFGKPVTLSCSQTLNHNVMYWYQQKSSQAPKLLFHYYDKDFNNEADTPDNFQSRRPNTSFCFLDIRSPGLGDTAMYLCATSRTRAPRDFGEGSWLTVV.